The sequence of this T cell receptor (beta chain) was determined in a study of shared T cell receptors in the human thymus. The protocol was immunoSEQ multiplex PCR, while the TCRdb copy is restricted to in-frame clones and leaves out a portion. The table has fewer than 700,000 clones, 88% seen once. CDR3 length: 17 amino acids. The V gene's germline CDR1 is LGHNA and CDR2 YSLEER. With 4 bases clipped from V and 6 bases from J, the junction kept 11 bases outside the gene matches. This sample was also put to use in a study of human thymus T cells. That work adds: In corrective heart surgery, resections were taken, and these provided the thymus tissue. Thymic as well as blood repertoires seemed to favor certain V and J genes unevenly. Unrelated individuals reportedly shared highly overlapping thymic TCR repertoires.

The gene calls are TRBV4-3 and TRBJ2-1; 11 bases map to TRBD2. Sequenced: thymocytes. This TCR was recovered from a boy in the first two years of life with a congenital heart defect. CDR3 loop: CASSPNLTSGDSNEQFF. The DNA for the CDR3 is TGCGCCAGCAGCCCTAACCTGACTAGCGGGGATTCCAATGAGCAGTTCTTC.